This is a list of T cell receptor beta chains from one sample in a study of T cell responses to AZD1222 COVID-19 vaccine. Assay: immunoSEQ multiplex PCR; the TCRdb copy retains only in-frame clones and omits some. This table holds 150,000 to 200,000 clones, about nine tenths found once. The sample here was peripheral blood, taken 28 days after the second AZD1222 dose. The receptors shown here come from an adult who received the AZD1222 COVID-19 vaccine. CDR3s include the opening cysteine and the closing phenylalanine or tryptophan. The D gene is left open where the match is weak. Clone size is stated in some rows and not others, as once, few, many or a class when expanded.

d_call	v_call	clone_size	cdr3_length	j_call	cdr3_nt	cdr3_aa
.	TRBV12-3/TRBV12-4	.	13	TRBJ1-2	TGTGCCAGCAGGGGTGGGGGGAACTATGGCTACACCTTC	CASRGGGNYGYTF
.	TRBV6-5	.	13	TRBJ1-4	TGTGCCAGCAGCACCAGGGAGTATGAAAAACTGTTTTTT	CASSTREYEKLFF
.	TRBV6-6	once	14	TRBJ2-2	TGTGCCAGCAGTTTGGGGCAGAACACCGGGGAGCTGTTTTTT	CASSLGQNTGELFF
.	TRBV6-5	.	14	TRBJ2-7	TGTGCCAGCAGTTACACGGGGCCCGGCGGCGAGCAGTACTTC	CASSYTGPGGEQYF
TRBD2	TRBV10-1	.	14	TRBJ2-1	TGCGCCAGCAGCCCAACTAGCGGGAGTGGTGAGCAGTTCTTC	CASSPTSGSGEQFF
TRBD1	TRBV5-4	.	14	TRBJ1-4	TGTGCCAGCAGCATAGGGGGCACGGGCGAAAAACTGTTTTTT	CASSIGGTGEKLFF
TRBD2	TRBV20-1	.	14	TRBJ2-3	TGCAGTGCTAGTTTTTCCCCCAGTAGCGGGAGCGGGTATTTT	CSASFSPSSGSGYF
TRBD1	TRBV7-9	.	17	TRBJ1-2	TGTGCCAGCAGCTTCACCTTAGGACAGGACCAAAGTCATGGCTACACCTTC	CASSFTLGQDQSHGYTF
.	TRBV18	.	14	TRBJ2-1	TGTGCCAGCTCACCACGGGAAGACGGGAATGAGCAGTTCTTC	CASSPREDGNEQFF
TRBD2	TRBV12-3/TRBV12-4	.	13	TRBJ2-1	TGTGCCAGCACCCAGACTAGCGGGGGGGCCCAGTTCTTC	CASTQTSGGAQFF
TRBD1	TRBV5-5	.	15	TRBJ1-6	TGTGCCAGCAGCTTTTCTGGGACAGCGAATTCACCCCTCCACTTT	CASSFSGTANSPLHF
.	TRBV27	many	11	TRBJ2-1	TGTGCCAGCAGTTTTGGGCATGAGCAGTTCTTC	CASSFGHEQFF
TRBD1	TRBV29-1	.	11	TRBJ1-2	TGCAGCGGACAGGGGGTGTATGGCTACACCTTC	CSGQGVYGYTF
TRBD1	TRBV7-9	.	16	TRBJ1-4	TGTGCCAGCAGCTCAAAAGGAACAGGGGTTAATGAAAAACTGTTTTTT	CASSSKGTGVNEKLFF
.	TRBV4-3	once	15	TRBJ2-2	TGCGCCAGCAGCCAAGAACAGGTTAACACCGGGGAGCTGTTTTTT	CASSQEQVNTGELFF
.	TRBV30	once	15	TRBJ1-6	TGTGCCTGGAGTGCCAAGACAGGAGGCCACTCACCCCTCCACTTT	CAWSAKTGGHSPLHF
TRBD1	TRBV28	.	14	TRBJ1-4	TGTGCCAGCAGTTTTGCCGGGACAGATGAAAAACTGTTTTTT	CASSFAGTDEKLFF
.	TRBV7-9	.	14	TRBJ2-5	TGTGCCAGCAGCTTAGCGCTGGAGGGAGAGACCCAGTACTTC	CASSLALEGETQYF
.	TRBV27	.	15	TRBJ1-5	TGTGCCAGCAGTTTGAGCGATAATAGCAATCAGCCCCAGCATTTT	CASSLSDNSNQPQHF
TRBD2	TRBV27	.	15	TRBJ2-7	TGTGCCAGCAGTATGGCAACGGCGGGAGTACACGAGCAGTACTTC	CASSMATAGVHEQYF
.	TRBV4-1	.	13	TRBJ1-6	TGCGCCAGCAGCCAAGATTCGAGTTCACCCCTCCACTTT	CASSQDSSSPLHF
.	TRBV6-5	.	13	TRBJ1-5	TGTGCCAGCAGTTACTTAGCGGAGGAGCCCCAGCATTTT	CASSYLAEEPQHF